The present T cell receptor (beta chain) was sequenced within a study of T cell repertoires in cytomegalovirus infection. Study-level points and caveats: Clonotypes of TCR beta that were HLA-C-restricted and CMV-specific dominated the ex vivo response.

TCRdb called the reads again in MiXCR, with one record for every CDR3 protein. Here the sample spans about 190,000 distinct CDR3 sequences, roughly 9% being singletons. Notes on this clonotype: Its specificity is unknown.

Germline V CDR1 and CDR2: LGHNT, FRNRAP. The CDR3 totals 19 residues. V lost 0 bases to trimming and J lost 2 bases, with 20 bases between them. The specimen sequenced was PBMCs. The origin of this receptor is a human donor in good health (CMV status not recorded). Some clones in this sample may be carry-over from other donors' samples. The chain employs TRBV12-5 and TRBJ2-1; perhaps TRBD2 as D (6 bases). As DNA, the CDR3 is TGTGCTAGTGGTTTGGTACCAATCTCTACCGGGGAGGCCTACAATGAGCAGTTCTTC. It encodes CASGLVPISTGEAYNEQFF.